This T cell receptor (beta chain) was captured in a study of blood T cell repertoires in COVID-19 (dated by TCRdb to 2020 to 2022). About the investigation overall: The collaborator samples originated in the United States, Italy and Spain and spanned the acute and convalescent phases of COVID-19. The repertoires were released in a freely available public database meant as a resource for research on the immune response to SARS-CoV-2. Where HLA class I and class II types were available, the types were taken from metadata supplied by the sample provider, not from assay-based typing. The prospective study material was composed of cDNA or gDNA derived from T cells, B-cell-depleted T cells, or PBMCs. A de-identified subject ID, COVID-19 status, age in years and sex were almost always included in the sample metadata. Samples came from the ongoing ImmuneRACE study (first 160 participants) plus 1,254 subjects from 6 global collaborators. Deeply sampled blood TCRbeta repertoires from subjects exposed to, actively infected with, or recovered from COVID-19 were included in the dataset.

As for this clone: Its cognate antigen has yet to be identified. No base-level quality is on record; no much larger clone is a single base apart.

The germline V gene supplies CDR1 SQVTM and CDR2 ANQGSEA. The CDR3 measures 12 amino acids from cysteine to phenylalanine. CDR3 DNA is the only sequence kept; it has 36 bases, read in frame from the first base. At the junction V is shortened by 7 bases and J by 9 bases, with 18 bases in between. Each collaborating institution followed its own protocols to collect whole blood in K2EDTA tubes. For TCRbeta analysis, collaborator samples were shipped as frozen whole blood, as isolated PBMCs, or as DNA extracted from either sample type. Paper-wide results and their limitations: How much clinical and demographic metadata was included differed by source and by participant, and the metadata was provided uncurated.

TCRbeta CDR3 regions were amplified from genomic DNA using the immunoSEQ Assay, a bias-controlled multiplex PCR. The source study handled its data this way. Within the assay, amplification of reference gene primers was used to estimate how many nucleated cells each sample contained. To quantify the absolute abundance of each unique TCRbeta CDR3 rearrangement, sequence reads were collapsed and filtered. For each sample, productive Simpson clonality was calculated as the square root of Simpson's diversity index over productive rearrangements. This is the immuneACCESS table as TCRdb keeps it, with only in-frame sequences that have V and J called. A part of the clones is gone; compared with another copy, unresolved V genes explain less than half, and the rest is unexplained. The DNA gave D and trimming, while V, J and clone size come from that table. Present in this sample are some 75,000 clones, around nine tenths of which were seen just once. The biggest ten clones account for around 2.7% of the sample.

This TCR came from a man in his sixties or seventies with active or convalescent COVID-19. Recombination joined TRBV29-1 with TRBJ1-1, and the D gene may be TRBD1, 5 bases matching. The sequenced sample consisted of peripheral blood. The DNA is TGCAGCGCCTTCTCCGGGGACTCCCAAGCTTTCTTT. Its product reads: CSAFSGDSQAFF.